This is a list of T cell receptor beta chains from one sample in a study of PD-1 blockade in classical Hodgkin lymphoma. The data were produced by immunoSEQ multiplex PCR, yet TCRdb's version contains in-frame clones alone and is incomplete. The profile shows about 27,000 clones, around 72% of them singletons. This specimen consisted of peripheral blood mononuclear cells (PBMCs), obtained before the fourth cycle of nivolumab. The receptors derive from a human donor with classical Hodgkin lymphoma. Both conserved end residues are part of each CDR3. Fields, in order: J gene, V gene, CDR3 protein.

>TRBJ1-1|TRBV2
CASVVNTEAFF
>TRBJ2-1|TRBV28
CASCKGRAPRYNEQFF
>TRBJ1-5|TRBV2
CASSLELLGVNQPQHF
>TRBJ2-2|TRBV4-2
CASSQDAPSRGYTGELFF
>TRBJ1-2|TRBV29-1
CSVGVRQNYGYTF
>TRBJ1-5|TRBV28
CASSSGQGYQPQHF
>TRBJ1-2|TRBV6-6
CASSYRQAFYGYTF
>TRBJ1-3|TRBV5-6
CASSPGTDSGNTIYF
>TRBJ2-7|TRBV19
CASSADRGHEQYF
>TRBJ2-3|TRBV4-3
CASSQDGPSGPYTDTQYF
>TRBJ2-5|TRBV13
CASSFSGSLNQQETQYF
>TRBJ2-5|TRBV19
CASSALGLQETQYF
>TRBJ2-3|TRBV25-1
CASSPTSPDTQYF
>TRBJ2-5|TRBV4-1
CASSQVQGYQETQYF
>TRBJ2-1|TRBV7-9
CASSQRQGPKNEQFF
>TRBJ1-1|TRBV9
CASSGPRGARNTEAFF
>TRBJ2-1|TRBV11-2
CASSFSTSANRNEQFF
>TRBJ2-7|TRBV19
CASSGTGKIYEQYF
>TRBJ2-2|TRBV30
CASYTGELFF
>TRBJ2-3|TRBV10-2
CASRSSVAASTDTQYF
>TRBJ2-1|TRBV2
CASSGSTSGVYEQFF
>TRBJ1-4|TRBV28
CASSPPGQVTEKLFF
>TRBJ1-2|TRBV5-4
CASSSSGGAVYGYTF
>TRBJ2-7|TRBV6-5
CASSYGQGSYEQYF
>TRBJ2-7|TRBV6-5
CASSYSHIAYEQYF
>TRBJ1-2|TRBV19
CASLGADYGYTF
>TRBJ1-2|TRBV29-1
CSVEQGGGYGYTF
>TRBJ2-2|TRBV9
CASSVAPSTNTGELFF
>TRBJ1-2|TRBV4-1
CASSQETRFSYGYTF
>TRBJ2-3|TRBV4-2
CASSLEAGWGPDTQYF
>TRBJ1-1|TRBV16
CASSLGQNTEAFF
>TRBJ2-7|TRBV6-6
CASSYERGHEQYF
>TRBJ1-2|TRBV6-5
CASSYGEGLYGYTF
>TRBJ1-2|TRBV5-1
CASSLVGSGYTF
>TRBJ2-3|TRBV19
CASSTPRGVGTDTQYF